This T cell receptor (beta chain) is from a study of blood T cell repertoires in COVID-19 (dated by TCRdb to 2020 to 2021). For context, the study as a whole: Samples covering the acute and convalescent phases of COVID-19 were provided by collaborators in the United States, Italy and Spain. The material from the prospective study consisted of cDNA or gDNA derived from T cells, B-cell-depleted T cells, or PBMCs. The dataset comprised deeply sampled blood TCRbeta repertoires from subjects exposed to, actively infected with, or recovered from COVID-19. The repertoires were released in a freely available public database meant as a resource for research on the immune response to SARS-CoV-2. The samples were drawn from the first 160 participants of the ongoing ImmuneRACE study and from 1,200 or so subjects provided by 6 global collaborators. Nearly every sample came with metadata listing a de-identified subject ID, COVID-19 status, age in years and sex. Where available, HLA class I and class II types were taken from metadata supplied by the sample provider and were not determined by assay-based typing.

TCRbeta CDR3 regions were amplified from genomic DNA by means of the immunoSEQ Assay, a bias-controlled multiplex PCR. Per the authors' processing: The number of nucleated cells in each sample was estimated from the amplification of reference gene primers within the assay. To quantify the absolute abundance of each unique TCRbeta CDR3 rearrangement, sequence reads were collapsed and filtered. Productive Simpson clonality was computed per sample as the square root of Simpson's diversity index over productive rearrangements. What TCRdb holds here is the immuneACCESS table cut down to in-frame rearrangements. Part of the clones is not present; checked against another copy, under half of the missing clones reflect an unresolved V gene, and the others are unexplained. V and J calls and clone size are as listed in that table; D and trimming were resolved from the DNA. The table for this sample lists over 70,000 clones; around three quarters of them were counted only once. The ten top clones hold approximately 21% of the sample.

Collaborating institutions collected whole blood in K2EDTA tubes following their own protocols. For TCRbeta analysis, collaborators shipped samples as frozen whole blood, isolated PBMCs, or DNA extracted from either of those sample types. This clone has more than one count but fewer than ten. This clone's antigen is unknown. The record has no base qualities; no much larger clone is one base away. General findings and caveats noted by the study authors: How much clinical and demographic metadata was included differed by source and by participant, and the metadata was provided uncurated.

This clonotype originated in a woman of 80 years or more with acute or convalescent COVID-19. Sequencing was carried out using peripheral blood.

The CDR3 protein sequence reads: CASSTIYRKYSNQPQHF. The bases are TGTGCCAGCAGCACAATCTACAGGAAATATAGCAATCAGCCCCAGCATTTT. The chain is encoded by TRBV21-1 joined to TRBJ1-5; the DNA was not used to check the table's D call, TRBD1. TRBV21-1 is tagged as a pseudogene. The CDR3 contains 17 residues, cysteine and phenylalanine counted. Only the CDR3 part of the read is kept: 51 bases, read in frame from the first base.